The entry below gives a single T cell receptor (beta chain) sequence along with its context. Antigen: not known. This entry is derived from a study of cytomegalovirus exposure and HLA in healthy donors. A multiplex PCR was run with 60 Vbeta primers and 13 Jbeta primers. Using immunoSEQ multiplex PCR, the repertoire was profiled, and TCRdb retains in-frame clones only, with some absent. The sample consists of about 170,000 clones, over 70% of them appearing once. Study-wide results and limits: While the bulk of TCR sequences proved rare, some public TCRs turned up in many donors.

This CDR3 is 14 amino acids long. Germline V gene data show CDR1 as SGHTA and CDR2 as FQGNSA. V shed 5 bases, J shed 3 bases, and the junction held 5 bases outside the gene matches. The chain links TRBV7-2 to TRBJ2-5; TRBD2 matches at 8 bases. The origin of this receptor is a woman aged 30 to 39 in good health and CMV-seropositive. The sample taken for sequencing was PBMCs. Written as DNA, the CDR3 is TGTGCCAGCAGCACGGGACTAGTCAAAGAGACCCAGTACTTC. This sequence encodes CASSTGLVKETQYF.